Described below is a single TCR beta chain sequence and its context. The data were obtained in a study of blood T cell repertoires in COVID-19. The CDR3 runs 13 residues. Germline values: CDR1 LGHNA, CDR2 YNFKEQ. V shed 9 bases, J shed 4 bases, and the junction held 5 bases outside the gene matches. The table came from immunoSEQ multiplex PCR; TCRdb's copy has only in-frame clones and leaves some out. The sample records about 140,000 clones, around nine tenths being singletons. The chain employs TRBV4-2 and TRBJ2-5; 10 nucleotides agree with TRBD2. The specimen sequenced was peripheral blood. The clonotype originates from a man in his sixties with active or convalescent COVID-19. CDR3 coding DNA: TGTGCCAGTAGAGCGGGAGGGGGAGAGACCCAGTACTTC. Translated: CASRAGGGETQYF.